This TCR beta chain was retrieved from a study of T cell changes during pregnancy in multiple sclerosis. Note on this clone: Other DNA variants within this sample encode the same CDR3.

Libraries were prepared by immunoSEQ multiplex PCR; TCRdb keeps only in-frame clonotypes and omits some of them. The data show about 68,000 clones, about 90% seen once. This TCR came from a female donor in good health, enrolled as a control in a pregnancy study. This specimen consisted of peripheral blood, obtained in the second trimester of pregnancy.

The CDR3, as DNA: TGTGCCAGCAGCCTGGGGGGGCGGGAGACCCAGTACTTC. It yields the protein CASSLGGRETQYF. The V and J genes are TRBV28 and TRBJ2-5; possible D gene TRBD2, 7 bases. Trimming took off 6 bases at V and 5 bases at J, with 13 bases between the two ends. The germline V gene encodes CDR1 MDHEN and CDR2 SYDVKM. This CDR3 contains 13 residues.